The clone carrying this TCR beta chain was recorded at least ten times. Preparation of the TCRbeta library was carried out with unique molecular identifiers. One entry per CDR3 protein, called by TCRdb with MiXCR from the PCR reads. The table has over 550,000 distinct CDR3 sequences, 8% to 11% seen once; the top ten hold around 4%. These data are taken from a study of T-cell reconstitution after alpha-beta-depleted transplantation in children. The material was PBMCs from the stem cell graft donor, obtained from the stem cell graft. This receptor was obtained from a human donor who donated a stem cell graft to a child with acute myeloid leukemia.

CDR3 sequence: CSVGGQGIEKLFF. The DNA for the CDR3 is TGCAGCGTGGGGGGACAGGGAATTGAAAAACTGTTTTTT. V and J are TRBV29-1 and TRBJ1-4, with TRBD1 identical over 9 bases. With V trimmed by 6 bases and J by 7 bases, 6 bases remained unmatched. Looked up from germline, CDR1 is SQVTM and CDR2 is ANQGSEA. This CDR3 contains 13 residues.